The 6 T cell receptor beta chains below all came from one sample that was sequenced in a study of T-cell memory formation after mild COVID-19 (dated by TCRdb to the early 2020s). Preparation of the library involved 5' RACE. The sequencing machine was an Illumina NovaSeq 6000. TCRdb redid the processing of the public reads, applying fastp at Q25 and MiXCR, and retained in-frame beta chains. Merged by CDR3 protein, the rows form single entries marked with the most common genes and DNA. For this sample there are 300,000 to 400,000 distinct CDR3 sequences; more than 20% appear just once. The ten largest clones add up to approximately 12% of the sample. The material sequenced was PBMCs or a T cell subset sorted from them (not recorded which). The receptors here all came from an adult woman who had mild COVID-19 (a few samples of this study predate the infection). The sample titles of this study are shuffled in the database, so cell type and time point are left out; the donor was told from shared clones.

The CDR3 DNA follows: TGTGCCAGCAGTTACTCGACTGTTGTCCCTGGGGCCAACGTCCTGACTTTC. This translates into CASSYSTVVPGANVLTF. V usage is TRBV6-6 and J usage is TRBJ2-6; D remains ambiguous. This CDR3 is built from 17 residues. Per the germline V gene, CDR1 is MNHNY and CDR2 is SVGAGI (reference sequence). V was pared by 0 bases and J by 2 bases, with 11 bases between.

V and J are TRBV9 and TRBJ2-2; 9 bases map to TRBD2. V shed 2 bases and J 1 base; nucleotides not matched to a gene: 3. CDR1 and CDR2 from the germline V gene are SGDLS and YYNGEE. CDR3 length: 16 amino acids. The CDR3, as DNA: TGTGCCAGCAGCGTGACTAGCGGAGTGAACACCGGGGAGCTGTTTTTT. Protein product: CASSVTSGVNTGELFF.

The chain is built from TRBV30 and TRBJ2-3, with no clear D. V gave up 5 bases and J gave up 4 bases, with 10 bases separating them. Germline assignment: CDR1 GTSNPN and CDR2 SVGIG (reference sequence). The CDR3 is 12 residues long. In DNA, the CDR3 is TGTGCCTGGGGAAATTTTGCAGATACGCAGTATTTT. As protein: CAWGNFADTQYF.

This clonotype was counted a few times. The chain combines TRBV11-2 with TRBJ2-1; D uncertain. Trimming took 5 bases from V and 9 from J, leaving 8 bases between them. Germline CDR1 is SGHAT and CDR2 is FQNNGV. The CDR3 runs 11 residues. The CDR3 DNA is TGTGCCAGCAGCGAAATGGGTGAGCAGTTCTTC. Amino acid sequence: CASSEMGEQFF.

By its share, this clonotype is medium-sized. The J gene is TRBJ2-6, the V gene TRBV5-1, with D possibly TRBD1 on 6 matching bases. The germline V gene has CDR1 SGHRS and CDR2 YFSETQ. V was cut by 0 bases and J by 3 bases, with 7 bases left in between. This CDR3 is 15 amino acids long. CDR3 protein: CASSLEGVGANVLTF. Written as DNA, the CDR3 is TGCGCCAGCAGCTTGGAGGGGGTTGGGGCCAACGTCCTGACTTTC.

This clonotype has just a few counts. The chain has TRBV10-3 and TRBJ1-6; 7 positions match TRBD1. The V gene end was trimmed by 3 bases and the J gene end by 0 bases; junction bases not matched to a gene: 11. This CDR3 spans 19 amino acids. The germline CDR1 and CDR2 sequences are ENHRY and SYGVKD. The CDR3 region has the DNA TGTGCCATCAGTGAAGGTGCAGGGGGAACTCTCTCCTATAATTCACCCCTCCACTTT. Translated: CAISEGAGGTLSYNSPLHF.